Each of the 24 T cell receptor beta chains below was sequenced from the same sample in a study of blood T cell repertoires in COVID-19. Repertoires were generated with immunoSEQ multiplex PCR, while TCRdb's copy carries only in-frame clones and drops some. The sample contains 200,000 or so clones, around four fifths of which appear only once. The sample consisted of peripheral blood. The receptors derive from a human donor with acute or convalescent COVID-19. The donor label of this sample is uncertain.

This chain links TRBV20-1 with TRBJ1-5; D possibly corresponds to TRBD1 (6 bases). Germline values: CDR1 DFQATT, CDR2 SNEGSKA (reference sequence). V was shortened by 3 bases and J by 6 bases, with 24 bases between the two germline ends. This CDR3 is built from 17 residues. The CDR3 nucleotides are TGCAGTGCTAGTCCCTACCGACCGGGGACATCGGGTCAGCCCCAGCATTTT. Translation: CSASPYRPGTSGQPQHF.

In DNA form, the CDR3 reads TGTGCCTGGAGTGTGGGAGCGGGAGCAAATGAGCAGTTCTTC. Translation: CAWSVGAGANEQFF. The rearrangement joins TRBV30 to TRBJ2-1, with TRBD2 matching 8 bases. The germline V gene encodes CDR1 GTSNPN and CDR2 SVGIG (reference sequence). The CDR3 spans 14 residues. J lost 7 bases, V lost 0 bases, and 5 bases had no gene match.

This clone was found a few times. J is TRBJ1-6 and V is TRBV27; TRBD1 matches 7 bases. This CDR3 has 15 residues. Per the germline V gene, CDR1 is MNHEY and CDR2 is SMNVEV (reference sequence). V lost 7 bases and J lost 4; bases outside the gene matches: 7. The CDR3 DNA is TGTGCCAGCAAACAAACAGGGGTGTATAATTCACCCCTCCACTTT. Encoded protein: CASKQTGVYNSPLHF.

This sequence joins TRBV18 and TRBJ2-7; D is perhaps TRBD2 (6 bases). Looked up from germline, CDR1 is KGHSH and CDR2 is LQKENI. V shed 3 bases and J shed 0 bases, with 9 bases lying between them. CDR3 length: 14 amino acids. The CDR3 is CASSPGLSSYEQYF. CDR3 nucleotide sequence: TGTGCCAGCTCACCGGGACTGAGCTCCTACGAGCAGTACTTC.

The sample holds one count of this clone. J is TRBJ1-2 and V is TRBV5-1; TRBD1 is a possible D gene (6 bases). The CDR3 sequence is 13 residues long. Trimming took off 9 bases at V and 0 bases at J, with 12 bases between the two ends. Germline V CDR1 and CDR2: SGHRS, YFSETQ. CDR3 DNA sequence: TGCGCCACGCGGACAGCTTCTAACTATGGCTACACCTTC. Amino acid sequence: CATRTASNYGYTF.

The rearrangement joins TRBV20-1 to TRBJ2-3; 8 bases are a match to TRBD2. The CDR3 consists of 16 residues. V gave up 3 bases and J gave up 0 bases; unmatched junction bases: 8. CDR1 and CDR2 from the germline V gene are DFQATT and SNEGSKA (reference sequence). The CDR3 loop is CSASKISSGSTDTQYF. The CDR3 DNA sequence: TGCAGTGCTAGTAAAATCTCTAGCGGGAGCACAGATACGCAGTATTTT.

This clone was seen once. The chain is built from TRBV4-3 and TRBJ1-2; 10 nucleotides agree with TRBD1. Germline CDR1 and CDR2: LGHNA and YSLEER. V was pared by 4 bases and J by 8 bases, with 4 bases of the junction left unmatched. The CDR3 contains 13 residues. The CDR3 spells CASSRDRGQGYTF. CDR3 sequence (DNA): TGCGCCAGCAGCCGCGACAGGGGGCAAGGCTACACCTTC.

For the CDR3, the DNA is TGTGCCAGCAGCCGTACCGGGACAGGTTCCTACGAGCAGTACTTC. Residues: CASSRTGTGSYEQYF. This chain joins TRBV4-2 and TRBJ2-7; the match to TRBD1 covers 8 bases. CDR1 is LGHNA, CDR2 YNFKEQ, per germline. CDR3 size: 15 residues. V lost 4 bases to trimming and J lost 1 base; unmatched junction nucleotides: 6.

V usage is TRBV5-4 and J usage is TRBJ2-3, with 8 bases identical to TRBD2. The CDR3 spans 14 residues. After removal of 3 bases from V and 4 bases from J, the junction contained 4 bases not matched to a gene. Per germline, CDR1 SGHNT and CDR2 YYREEE (reference sequence). DNA for the CDR3: TGTGCCAGCAGCTATCCTAGCGGGTCAGATACGCAGTATTTT. Protein: CASSYPSGSDTQYF.

V and J are TRBV28 and TRBJ1-1, with TRBD1 matching 12 bases. V lost 8 bases, J lost 1 base, and 5 bases stayed unmatched. Germline V gene lookup returns CDR1 MDHEN and CDR2 SYDVKM. CDR3 size: 15 residues. The CDR3 nucleotides read TGTGCCAGCGGGACAGGGGGCCTATCGAACACTGAAGCTTTCTTT. Amino acids: CASGTGGLSNTEAFF.

The V and J genes are TRBV18 and TRBJ2-3; 11 bases map to TRBD2. The CDR3 has 17 amino acids. Germline V gene sequence: CDR1 KGHSH, CDR2 LQKENI. J was trimmed by 1 base and V by 3 bases; bases with no gene match: 6. The CDR3 DNA reads TGTGCCAGCTCACCTCTCGGACTAGCGGGTGGCACAGATACGCAGTATTTT. Its protein product is CASSPLGLAGGTDTQYF.

The rearrangement uses TRBV4-3 and TRBJ1-2; maybe TRBD1 (5 bases). Germline loops: CDR1 LGHNA, CDR2 YSLEER. The CDR3 is made up of 15 amino acids. Trimming shortened V by 0 bases and J by 3 bases, and 11 bases separated the two germline ends. The CDR3 nucleotides are TGCGCCAGCAGCCAAGATAGACAGACTTACTATGGCTACACCTTC. The encoded protein is CASSQDRQTYYGYTF.

The CDR3 loop reads CASSLKQGVTEAFF. CDR3 DNA sequence: TGTGCCAGCTCACTTAAACAGGGGGTCACTGAAGCTTTCTTT. The rearrangement joins TRBV18 to TRBJ1-1; 8 bases are a match to TRBD1. Germline assignment: CDR1 KGHSH and CDR2 LQKENI. This CDR3 contains 14 residues. J lost 4 bases, V lost 4 bases, and 5 bases had no gene match.

This clone is a singleton in its sample. CDR3 nucleotides: TGTGCCAGCAGCCAACCCCCAGGGGCGACCTTAGAGACCCAGTACTTC. This codes for CASSQPPGATLETQYF. This chain connects TRBV3-1 (or the pseudogene TRBV3-2) to TRBJ2-5; tentatively, D is TRBD1 (6 bases). Trimming shortened V by 2 bases and J by 4 bases, and 17 bases separated the two germline ends. The germline V gene has CDR1 LGHDT and CDR2 YNNKEL (reference sequence). The CDR3 spans 16 residues.

The chain links TRBV3-1 (or the pseudogene TRBV3-2) to TRBJ2-3; 16 nucleotides line up with TRBD2. The germline gives CDR1 LGHDT, CDR2 YNNKEL (reference sequence). The CDR3 length is 16 residues. The trim removed 8 bases at V and 4 bases at J, leaving 6 bases unmatched. The CDR3 nucleotides read TGTGCCAGCGGGACTAGCGGGAGGGGCCCCGCAGATACGCAGTATTTT. Its translation is CASGTSGRGPADTQYF.

This clone occurred a few times. The genes are TRBV27 and TRBJ2-7, with 10 nucleotides matching TRBD1. With V trimmed by 6 bases and J by 3 bases, 8 bases remained unmatched. Germline lookup yields CDR1 MNHEY and CDR2 SMNVEV (reference sequence). CDR3 length: 15 amino acids. CDR3 region: CASSLRQGANYEQYF. CDR3 bases: TGTGCCAGCAGCCTTAGACAGGGGGCCAACTACGAGCAGTACTTC.

The V gene is TRBV23-1, the J gene TRBJ2-2; 9 nucleotides line up with TRBD2. TRBV23-1 is known as an ORF, though its function is uncertain. This CDR3 has 19 residues. J gave up 0 bases and V 7 bases, and 15 bases lay outside the gene matches. CDR3: CASTPEKTSGFANTGELFF. Written as DNA, the CDR3 is TGCGCCAGCACCCCAGAGAAGACTAGCGGATTCGCGAACACCGGGGAGCTGTTTTTT.

This rearrangement joins TRBV28 to TRBJ2-1; possible D gene TRBD1, 5 bases. Per germline, CDR1 MDHEN and CDR2 SYDVKM. V lost 5 bases to trimming and J lost 4 bases, with 9 bases between them. The CDR3 extends over 13 amino acids. CDR3 protein: CASSPGIYNEQFF. The CDR3 nucleotides are TGTGCCAGCAGTCCAGGGATTTACAATGAGCAGTTCTTC.

This chain links TRBV5-1 with TRBJ1-1; 7 nucleotides match TRBD1. The CDR3 totals 14 residues. Per the germline V gene, CDR1 is SGHRS and CDR2 is YFSETQ. The V segment lost 4 bases and the J segment 5 bases; nucleotides outside the gene matches: 8. CDR3 bases: TGCGCCAGCAGCGGGACAGCCCTGGGGACTGAAGCTTTCTTT. Its protein product is CASSGTALGTEAFF.

CDR3 amino acids: CASSTTGSNEQYF. The CDR3 DNA sequence: TGTGCCAGCAGCACGACAGGGTCCAACGAGCAGTACTTC. This rearrangement joins TRBV7-3 to TRBJ2-7; 7 nucleotides match TRBD1. Germline lookup yields CDR1 SGHTA and CDR2 FQGTGA. This CDR3 has 13 amino acids. The trim removed 5 bases at V and 5 bases at J, leaving 6 bases unmatched.

The gene calls are TRBV2 and TRBJ1-2, with D uncertain. This CDR3 comprises 15 residues. V lost 2 bases, J lost 2 bases, and 12 bases lay in between. Germline lookup yields CDR1 SNHLY and CDR2 FYNNEI. The CDR3: CASSEMSPGNYGYTF. In DNA, the CDR3 is TGTGCCAGCAGTGAAATGAGCCCCGGGAACTATGGCTACACCTTC.

The chain joins TRBV5-6 to TRBJ2-1, with 13 bases aligning to TRBD2. V shed 4 bases and J 5 bases; nucleotides not matched to a gene: 9. This CDR3 is built from 17 residues. Germline loops: CDR1 SGHDT, CDR2 YYEEEE. The CDR3 loop reads CASSRRGLAGPHNEQFF. In nucleotides, the CDR3 is TGTGCCAGCAGCCGACGGGGACTAGCGGGGCCCCACAATGAGCAGTTCTTC.

The CDR3 coding sequence is TGTGCCAGCAGCCGCATCGCCGGGACAGGAGTAAATGAGCAGTTCTTC. Protein: CASSRIAGTGVNEQFF. The chain combines TRBV11-2 with TRBJ2-1, with 8 bases lining up with TRBD1. Germline V gene sequence: CDR1 SGHAT, CDR2 FQNNGV. The CDR3 covers 16 residues. V lost 5 bases to trimming and J lost 7 bases; unmatched junction nucleotides: 13.

The chain joins TRBV15 to TRBJ2-7, with TRBD2 matching over 8 bases. Per the germline V gene, CDR1 is LNHNV and CDR2 is YYDKDF (reference sequence). This CDR3 has 14 residues. Losses at the gene ends were 2 bases for V and 9 bases for J; bases not matched to a gene: 9. The CDR3 DNA reads as TGTGCCACCAGCAGATCCCGGGAGGGACGGCGGCAGTACTTC. Its protein is CATSRSREGRRQYF.